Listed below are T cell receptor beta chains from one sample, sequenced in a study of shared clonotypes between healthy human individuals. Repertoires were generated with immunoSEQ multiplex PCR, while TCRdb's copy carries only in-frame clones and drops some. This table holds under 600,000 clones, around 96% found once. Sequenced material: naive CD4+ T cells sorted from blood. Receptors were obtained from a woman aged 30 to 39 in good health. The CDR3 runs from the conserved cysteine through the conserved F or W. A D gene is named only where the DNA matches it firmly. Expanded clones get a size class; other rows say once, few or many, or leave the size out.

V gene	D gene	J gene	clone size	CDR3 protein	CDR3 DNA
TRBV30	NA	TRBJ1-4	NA	CAWSRSTNEKLFF	TGTGCCTGGAGTAGATCAACTAATGAAAAACTGTTTTTT
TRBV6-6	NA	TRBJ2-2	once	CASLAGYSTGELFF	TGTGCCAGCTTGGCGGGGTATTCCACCGGGGAGCTGTTTTTT
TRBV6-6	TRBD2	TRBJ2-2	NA	CASMASGRTGELFF	TGTGCCAGCATGGCTAGCGGGAGGACCGGGGAGCTGTTTTTT
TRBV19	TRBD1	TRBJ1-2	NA	CATHTGDIGYTF	TGTGCCACCCATACAGGGGATATAGGCTACACCTTC
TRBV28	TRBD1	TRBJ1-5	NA	CASSLRGYRDRHQPQHF	TGTGCCAGCAGTTTAAGGGGGTACCGGGACAGGCATCAGCCCCAGCATTTT
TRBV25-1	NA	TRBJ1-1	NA	CASSVGRNRAEAFF	TGTGCCAGCAGTGTGGGGAGGAACAGGGCTGAAGCTTTCTTT
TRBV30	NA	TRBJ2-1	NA	CAWSVQEGREQFF	TGTGCCTGGAGTGTACAGGAGGGCCGCGAGCAGTTCTTC
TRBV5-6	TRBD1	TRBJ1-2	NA	CASSPTGVFYGYTF	TGTGCCAGCAGCCCGACAGGGGTCTTCTATGGCTACACCTTC
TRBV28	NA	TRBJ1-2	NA	CASREGGAVYGYTF	TGTGCCAGCAGGGAGGGGGGCGCTGTCTATGGCTACACCTTC
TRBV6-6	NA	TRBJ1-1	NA	CASTRKGDNTEAFF	TGTGCCAGCACCCGGAAGGGGGACAACACTGAAGCTTTCTTT
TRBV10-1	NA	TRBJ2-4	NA	CASSGPGPNIQYF	TGCGCCAGCAGTGGACCGGGACCTAACATTCAGTACTTC
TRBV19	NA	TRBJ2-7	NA	CASTKEAEQYF	TGTGCCAGCACAAAGGAGGCCGAGCAGTACTTC
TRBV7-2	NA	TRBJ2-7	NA	CASSPPRGGTYEQYF	TGTGCCAGCAGCCCCCCTAGGGGGGGAACCTACGAGCAGTACTTC
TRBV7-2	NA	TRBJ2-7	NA	CASSPGWYEQYF	TGTGCCAGCAGCCCAGGGTGGTACGAGCAGTACTTC
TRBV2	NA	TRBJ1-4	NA	CASRQGFGANEKLFF	TGTGCCAGCAGGCAGGGGTTCGGGGCTAATGAAAAACTGTTTTTT
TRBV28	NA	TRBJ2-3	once	CASSLGISTDTQYF	TGTGCCAGCAGTTTAGGCATCAGCACAGATACGCAGTATTTT
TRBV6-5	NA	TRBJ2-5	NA	CASSSPLFGETQYF	TGTGCCAGCAGTTCCCCACTCTTTGGAGAGACCCAGTACTTC
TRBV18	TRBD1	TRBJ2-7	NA	CASSASRDREQYF	TGTGCCAGCTCAGCCAGTCGGGACAGGGAGCAGTACTTC
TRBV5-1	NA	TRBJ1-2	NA	CASSLTVSYGYTF	TGCGCCAGCAGCTTGACAGTTTCCTATGGCTACACCTTC
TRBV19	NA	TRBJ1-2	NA	CASSMDFPDGYTF	TGTGCCAGTAGTATGGACTTCCCCGATGGCTACACCTTC
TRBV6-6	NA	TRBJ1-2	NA	CASRHPSNGYTF	TGTGCCAGCAGACACCCTTCTAATGGCTACACCTTC
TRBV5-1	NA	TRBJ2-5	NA	CASSSIWTGKETQYF	TGCGCCAGCAGCTCAATCTGGACGGGAAAAGAGACCCAGTACTTC
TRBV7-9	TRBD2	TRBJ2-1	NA	CASSLGTSGLRGEGQFF	TGTGCCAGCAGCTTGGGGACTAGCGGCCTTCGGGGGGAAGGGCAGTTCTTC
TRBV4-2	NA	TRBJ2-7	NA	CASSQELSHYEQYF	TGTGCCAGCAGCCAAGAACTCTCCCACTACGAGCAGTACTTC
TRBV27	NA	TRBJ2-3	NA	CASLATSGTQYF	TGTGCCAGCCTCGCAACCTCGGGGACGCAGTATTTT
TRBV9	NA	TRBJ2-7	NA	CASSVRASSYEQYF	TGTGCCAGCAGCGTTCGGGCTAGCTCCTACGAGCAGTACTTC
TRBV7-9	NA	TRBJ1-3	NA	CASSPGDRSGNTIYF	TGTGCCAGCAGCCCGGGAGACCGTTCTGGAAACACCATATATTTT
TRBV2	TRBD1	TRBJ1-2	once	CASRGQGEGGYTF	TGTGCCAGCAGGGGACAGGGGGAAGGTGGCTACACCTTC
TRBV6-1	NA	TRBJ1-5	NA	CASSNRPDSNQPQHF	TGTGCCAGCAGTAATAGGCCAGATAGCAATCAGCCCCAGCATTTT
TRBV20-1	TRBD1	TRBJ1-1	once	CSASGGTEAFF	TGCAGTGCTTCAGGGGGGACTGAAGCTTTCTTT
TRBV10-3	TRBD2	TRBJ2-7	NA	CAISGASGVYEQYF	TGTGCCATCAGTGGGGCTAGCGGGGTGTACGAGCAGTACTTC
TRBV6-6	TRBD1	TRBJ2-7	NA	CASRNQGANYEQYF	TGTGCCAGCAGAAACCAGGGGGCGAACTACGAGCAGTACTTC
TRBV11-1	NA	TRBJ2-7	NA	CASSLEVVESYEQYF	TGTGCCAGCAGCTTAGAGGTCGTGGAGTCCTACGAGCAGTACTTC
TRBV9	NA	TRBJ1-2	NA	CASSVVEGGYGYTF	TGTGCCAGCAGCGTAGTGGAGGGAGGCTATGGCTACACCTTC
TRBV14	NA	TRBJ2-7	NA	CASSRAWTSYEQYF	TGTGCCAGCAGCCGGGCCTGGACCTCCTACGAGCAGTACTTC
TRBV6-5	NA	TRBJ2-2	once	CASSYSGVATGELFF	TGTGCCAGCAGTTACTCGGGGGTGGCCACCGGGGAGCTGTTTTTT
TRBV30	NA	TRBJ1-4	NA	CAWSGLRGGEKLFF	TGTGCCTGGAGTGGGCTCAGGGGAGGGGAAAAACTGTTTTTT
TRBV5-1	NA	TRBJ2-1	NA	CASSLAGSGHLNEQFF	TGCGCCAGCAGCTTGGCCGGGAGCGGGCACCTCAATGAGCAGTTCTTC
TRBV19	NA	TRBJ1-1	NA	CASTSGLQPSTYTEAFF	TGTGCCAGTACTTCAGGGCTCCAACCCTCCACTTACACTGAAGCTTTCTTT
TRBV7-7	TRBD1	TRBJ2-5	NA	CASSVGTAQETQYF	TGTGCCAGCAGCGTCGGGACAGCCCAAGAGACCCAGTACTTC
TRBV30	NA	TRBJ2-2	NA	CAWSVVLSTGELFF	TGTGCCTGGAGTGTAGTACTGAGCACCGGGGAGCTGTTTTTT